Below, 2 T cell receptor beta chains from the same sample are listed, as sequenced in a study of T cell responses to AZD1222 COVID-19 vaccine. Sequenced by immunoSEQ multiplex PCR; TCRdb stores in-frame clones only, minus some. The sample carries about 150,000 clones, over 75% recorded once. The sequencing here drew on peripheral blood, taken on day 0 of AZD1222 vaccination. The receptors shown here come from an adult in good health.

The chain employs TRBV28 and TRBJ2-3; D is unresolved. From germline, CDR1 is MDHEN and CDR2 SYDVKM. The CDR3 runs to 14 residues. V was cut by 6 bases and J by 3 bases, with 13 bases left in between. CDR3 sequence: CASSPSPWTDTQYF. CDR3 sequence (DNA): TGTGCCAGCAGCCCTTCCCCCTGGACAGATACGCAGTATTTT.

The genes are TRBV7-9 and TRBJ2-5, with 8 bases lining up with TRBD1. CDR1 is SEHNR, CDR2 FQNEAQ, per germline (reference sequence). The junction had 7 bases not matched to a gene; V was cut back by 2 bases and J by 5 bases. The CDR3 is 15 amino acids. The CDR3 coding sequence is TGTGCCAGCAGCTTACCCCAGACAGGGGTGGAGACCCAGTACTTC. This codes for CASSLPQTGVETQYF. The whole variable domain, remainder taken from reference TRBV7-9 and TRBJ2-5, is DTGVSQNPRHKITKRGQNVTFRCDPISEHNRLYWYRQTLGQGPEFLTYFQNEAQLEKSRLLSDRFSAERPKGSFSTLEIQRTEQGDSAMYLCASSLPQTGVETQYFGPGTRLLVL.